The sequence of this T cell receptor beta chain was determined in a study of identical twins. Broader study findings: Models predicted too little out-of-frame TCR alpha sharing in monozygotic twins.

Via MiXCR, TCRdb re-called the 5' RACE reads, giving one row per CDR3 protein. The repertoire holds just under 650,000 distinct CDR3 sequences, under 8.5% seen once, with roughly 1.5% in the top ten. The CDR3 totals 14 residues. The ends were cut back, 7 bases at V and 5 bases at J, with 17 bases in the middle. Details on this clonotype: Its antigen is still unknown.

Separately, the same data were catalogued under a study of yellow fever vaccine responses in identical twins.

This TCR was sampled from a woman younger than 35 in good health. V usage is TRBV12-3 or TRBV12-4 and J usage is TRBJ1-1; no clear D. Sequencing was carried out using PBMCs. In DNA form, the CDR3 reads TGTGCCAGCACCCCCCTCGGGGAAAGGACTGAAGCTTTCTTT. Translation gives CASTPLGERTEAFF.